These 5 T cell receptor beta chains were all obtained from the same sample, sequenced in a study of shared clonotypes between healthy human individuals. Clones were read by immunoSEQ multiplex PCR, and TCRdb kept only the in-frame ones, dropping some. This sample carries 2 million to 2.5 million clones, about 90% of them seen once, and the ten largest clones take 0.37%. The sequenced sample was naive CD4+ T cells from PBMCs. Indicated subset: CD45RA+ positively selected. Receptor source: a man between 18 and 35 years old in good health. Some clones in this sample may be carry-over from other donors' samples.

The chain uses TRBV5-1 and TRBJ2-1; TRBD2 matches at 7 bases. Germline V lookup: CDR1 SGHRS, CDR2 YFSETQ. This CDR3 is 17 amino acids long. Germline trimming cut 0 bases from V and 4 bases from J; bases unmatched to any gene: 10. The CDR3 reads CASSLANGWGGYNEQFF. The CDR3 DNA reads as TGCGCCAGCAGCTTGGCCAATGGGTGGGGAGGGTACAATGAGCAGTTCTTC.

In this sample, this clone turned up once. The V and J genes are TRBV7-3 and TRBJ2-2, with a possible D match to TRBD2 (5 bases). The CDR3 sequence is 18 residues long. CDR1 SGHTA and CDR2 FQGTGA come from the germline V gene. The ends were cut back, 2 bases at V and 7 bases at J, with 23 bases in the middle. The CDR3 is CASSLRPILAPALGELFF. The DNA for the CDR3 is TGTGCCAGCAGCTTACGTCCCATTCTAGCTCCGGCCCTCGGGGAGCTGTTTTTT.

The rearrangement links TRBV5-4 to TRBJ1-4; D unresolved. Germline V CDR1 and CDR2: SGHNT, YYREEE (reference sequence). V was shortened by 4 bases and J by 7 bases, with 11 bases between the two germline ends. The CDR3 contains 13 residues. The CDR3 bases are TGTGCCAGCAGCGGCGGGTCGAGTGAAAAACTGTTTTTT. Translation: CASSGGSSEKLFF.

The chain uses TRBV5-4 and TRBJ2-2, with TRBD2 matching 9 bases. The J segment lost 4 bases and the V segment lost 3 bases, leaving 4 bases of the junction unmatched. The length of the CDR3 is 15 residues. The germline V gene encodes CDR1 SGHNT and CDR2 YYREEE (reference sequence). The CDR3 DNA reads as TGTGCCAGCAGCTCCATGCGGGAGGGCACCGGGGAGCTGTTTTTT. Translation gives CASSSMREGTGELFF. The full variable domain, its missing parts supplied by reference TRBV5-4 and TRBJ2-2, is ETGVTQSPTHLIKTRGQQVTLRCSSQSGHNTVSWYQQALGQGPQFIFQYYREEENGRGNFPPRFSGLQFPNYSSELNVNALELDDSALYLCASSSMREGTGELFFGEGSRLTVL.

For this clone: The same CDR3 is also encoded by other DNA sequences in this sample. The V and J genes are TRBV27 and TRBJ1-5, with 8 bases aligning to TRBD1. Trimming at V came to 5 bases and at J to 5 bases, leaving 2 bases not matched to a gene. This CDR3 contains 13 residues. From germline, CDR1 is MNHEY and CDR2 SMNVEV (reference sequence). This CDR3 reads CASSPDRDQPQHF. The CDR3, as DNA: TGTGCCAGCAGTCCGGACAGGGATCAGCCCCAGCATTTT.